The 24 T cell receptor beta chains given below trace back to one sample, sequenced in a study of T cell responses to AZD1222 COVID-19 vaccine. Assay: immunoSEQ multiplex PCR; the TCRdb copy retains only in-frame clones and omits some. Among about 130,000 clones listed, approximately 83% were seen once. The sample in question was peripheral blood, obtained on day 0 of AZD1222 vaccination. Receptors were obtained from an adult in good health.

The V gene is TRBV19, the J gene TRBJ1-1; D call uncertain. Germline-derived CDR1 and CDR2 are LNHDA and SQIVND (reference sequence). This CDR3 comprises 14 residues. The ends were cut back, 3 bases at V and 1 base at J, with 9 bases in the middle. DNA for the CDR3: TGTGCCAGTAGTATTGGGAAGAGGAACACTGAAGCTTTCTTT. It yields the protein CASSIGKRNTEAFF.

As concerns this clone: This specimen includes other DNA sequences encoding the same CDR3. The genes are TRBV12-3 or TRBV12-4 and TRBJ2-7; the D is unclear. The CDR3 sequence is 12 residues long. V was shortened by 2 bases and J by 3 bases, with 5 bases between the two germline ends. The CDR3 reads CASSLTGYEQYF. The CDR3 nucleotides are TGTGCCAGCAGTTTAACCGGCTACGAGCAGTACTTC.

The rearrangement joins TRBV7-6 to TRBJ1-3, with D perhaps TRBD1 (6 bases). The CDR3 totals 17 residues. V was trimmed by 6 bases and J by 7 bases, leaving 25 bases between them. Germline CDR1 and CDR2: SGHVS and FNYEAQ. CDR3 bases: TGTGCCAGCAGTCTCTCGGGGGCCCTGAGTTCCGGGAACACCATATATTTT. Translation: CASSLSGALSSGNTIYF.

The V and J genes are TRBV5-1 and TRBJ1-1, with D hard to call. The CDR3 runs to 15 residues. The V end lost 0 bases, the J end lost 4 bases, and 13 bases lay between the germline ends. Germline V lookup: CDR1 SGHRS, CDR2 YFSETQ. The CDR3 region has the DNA TGCGCCAGCAGCTTGGTGGAGGGAGAGGGCACTGAAGCTTTCTTT. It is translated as CASSLVEGEGTEAFF.

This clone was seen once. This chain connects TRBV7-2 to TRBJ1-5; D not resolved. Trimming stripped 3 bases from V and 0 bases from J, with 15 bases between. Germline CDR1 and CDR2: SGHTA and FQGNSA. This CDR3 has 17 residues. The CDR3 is CASSLPREWYSNQPQHF. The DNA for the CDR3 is TGTGCCAGCAGCTTGCCTAGGGAATGGTATAGCAATCAGCCCCAGCATTTT.

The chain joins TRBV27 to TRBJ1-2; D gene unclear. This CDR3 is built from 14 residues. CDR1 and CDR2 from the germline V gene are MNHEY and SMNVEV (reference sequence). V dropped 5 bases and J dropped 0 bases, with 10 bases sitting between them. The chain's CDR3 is CASSRTGANYGYTF. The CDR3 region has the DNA TGTGCCAGCAGTCGAACCGGAGCTAACTATGGCTACACCTTC.

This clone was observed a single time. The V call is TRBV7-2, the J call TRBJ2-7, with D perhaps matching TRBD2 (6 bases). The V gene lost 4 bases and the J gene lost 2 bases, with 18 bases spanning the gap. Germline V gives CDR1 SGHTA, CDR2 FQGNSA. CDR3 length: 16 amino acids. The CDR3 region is CASSSVRSGPPYEQYF. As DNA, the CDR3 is TGTGCCAGCAGCTCAGTCCGGAGCGGGCCTCCCTACGAGCAGTACTTC.

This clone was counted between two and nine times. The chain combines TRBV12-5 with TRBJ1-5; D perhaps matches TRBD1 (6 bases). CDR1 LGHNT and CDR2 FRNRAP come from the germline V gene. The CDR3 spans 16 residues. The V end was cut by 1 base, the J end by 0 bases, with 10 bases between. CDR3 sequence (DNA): TGTGCTAGTGGTTTGGAAGGGGGGTATAGCAATCAGCCCCAGCATTTT. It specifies CASGLEGGYSNQPQHF.

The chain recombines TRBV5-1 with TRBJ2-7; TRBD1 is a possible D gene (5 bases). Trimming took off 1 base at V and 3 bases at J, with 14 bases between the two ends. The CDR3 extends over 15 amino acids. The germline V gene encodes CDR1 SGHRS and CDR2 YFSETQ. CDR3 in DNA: TGCGCCAGCAGCTTGACGGCAGGGATAGACTACGAGCAGTACTTC. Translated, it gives CASSLTAGIDYEQYF.

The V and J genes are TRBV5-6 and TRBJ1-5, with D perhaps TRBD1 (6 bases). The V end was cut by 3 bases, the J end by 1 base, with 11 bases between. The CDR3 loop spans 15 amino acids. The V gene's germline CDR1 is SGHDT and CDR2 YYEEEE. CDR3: CASSSDRSSNQPQHF. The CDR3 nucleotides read TGTGCCAGCAGCTCCGACAGGTCAAGCAATCAGCCCCAGCATTTT.

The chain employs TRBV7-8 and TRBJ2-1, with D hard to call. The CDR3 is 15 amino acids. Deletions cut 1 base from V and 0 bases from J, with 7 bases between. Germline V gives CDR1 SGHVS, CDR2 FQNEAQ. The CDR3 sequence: CASSLGLTSYNEQFF. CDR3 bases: TGTGCCAGCAGCTTAGGACTTACCTCCTACAATGAGCAGTTCTTC.

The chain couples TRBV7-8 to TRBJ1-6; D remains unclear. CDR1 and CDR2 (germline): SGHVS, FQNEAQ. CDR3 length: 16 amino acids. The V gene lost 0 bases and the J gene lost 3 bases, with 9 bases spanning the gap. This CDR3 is CASSLAAAYYNSPLHF. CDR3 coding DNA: TGTGCCAGCAGCTTAGCGGCAGCTTACTATAATTCACCCCTCCACTTT.

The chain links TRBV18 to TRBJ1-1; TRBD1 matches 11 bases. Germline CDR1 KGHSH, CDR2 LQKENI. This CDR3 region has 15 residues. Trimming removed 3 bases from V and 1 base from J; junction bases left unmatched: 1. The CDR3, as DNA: TGTGCCAGCTCACCGGGACAGGGGGGGAACACTGAAGCTTTCTTT. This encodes CASSPGQGGNTEAFF.

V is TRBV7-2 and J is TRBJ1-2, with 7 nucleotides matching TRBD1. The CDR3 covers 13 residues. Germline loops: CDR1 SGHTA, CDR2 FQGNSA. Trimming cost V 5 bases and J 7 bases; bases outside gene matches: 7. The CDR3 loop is CASSPDRDAGYTF. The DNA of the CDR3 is TGTGCCAGCAGCCCTGACAGGGACGCTGGCTACACCTTC.

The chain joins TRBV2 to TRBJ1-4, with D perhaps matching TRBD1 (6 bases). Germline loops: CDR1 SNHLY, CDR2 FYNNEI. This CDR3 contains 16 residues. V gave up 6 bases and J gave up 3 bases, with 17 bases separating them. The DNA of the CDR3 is TGTGCCAGCAGCCGACAGGCCCCCTCGGCTAATGAAAAACTGTTTTTT. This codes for CASSRQAPSANEKLFF.

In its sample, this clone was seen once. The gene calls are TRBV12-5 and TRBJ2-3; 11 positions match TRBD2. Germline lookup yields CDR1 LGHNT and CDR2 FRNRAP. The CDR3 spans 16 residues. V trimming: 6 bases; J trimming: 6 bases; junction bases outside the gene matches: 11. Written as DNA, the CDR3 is TGTGCTAGTGGCACCGGGACTAGCGGATTTTTGGATACGCAGTATTTT. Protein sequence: CASGTGTSGFLDTQYF.

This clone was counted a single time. CDR3: CATSRGRGGSYNSPLHF. The CDR3 region has the DNA TGTGCCACCAGCAGAGGTCGGGGGGGCTCTTATAATTCACCCCTCCACTTT. This chain links TRBV15 with TRBJ1-6, with TRBD1 as a possible D gene (6 bases). This CDR3 has 17 amino acids. Per germline, CDR1 LNHNV and CDR2 YYDKDF (reference sequence). V lost 1 base and J lost 4, with 14 bases in between.

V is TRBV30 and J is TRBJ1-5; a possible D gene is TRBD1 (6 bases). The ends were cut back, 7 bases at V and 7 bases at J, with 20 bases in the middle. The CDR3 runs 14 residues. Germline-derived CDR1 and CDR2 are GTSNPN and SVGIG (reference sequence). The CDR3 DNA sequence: TGTGCCTTCGAGACAGGAGGAGGAAGCCAGCCCCAGCATTTT. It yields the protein CAFETGGGSQPQHF.

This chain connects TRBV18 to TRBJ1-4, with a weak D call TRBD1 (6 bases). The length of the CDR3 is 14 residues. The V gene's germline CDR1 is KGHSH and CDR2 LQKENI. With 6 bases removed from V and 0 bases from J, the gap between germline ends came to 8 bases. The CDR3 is CASSGQATNEKLFF. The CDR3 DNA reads TGTGCCAGCTCGGGACAAGCAACTAATGAAAAACTGTTTTTT.

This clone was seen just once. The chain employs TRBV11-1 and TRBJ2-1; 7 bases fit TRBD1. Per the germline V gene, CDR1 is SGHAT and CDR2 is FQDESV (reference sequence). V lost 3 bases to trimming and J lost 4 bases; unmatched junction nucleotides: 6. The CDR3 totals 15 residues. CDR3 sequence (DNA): TGTGCCAGCAGCTTTCGTGACAGGGATTACAATGAGCAGTTCTTC. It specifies CASSFRDRDYNEQFF.

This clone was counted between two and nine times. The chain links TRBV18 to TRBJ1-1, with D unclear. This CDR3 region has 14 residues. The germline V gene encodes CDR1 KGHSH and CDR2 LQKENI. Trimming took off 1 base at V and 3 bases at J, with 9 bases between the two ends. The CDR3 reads CASSPRAGHTEAFF. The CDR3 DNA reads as TGTGCCAGCTCACCACGTGCAGGCCACACTGAAGCTTTCTTT.

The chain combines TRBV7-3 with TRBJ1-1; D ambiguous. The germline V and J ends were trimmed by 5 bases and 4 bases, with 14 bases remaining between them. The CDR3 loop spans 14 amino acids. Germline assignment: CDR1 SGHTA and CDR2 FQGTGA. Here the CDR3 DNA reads TGTGCCAGCAGCCAAATGGGTCCGGGCACTGAAGCTTTCTTT. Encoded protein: CASSQMGPGTEAFF.

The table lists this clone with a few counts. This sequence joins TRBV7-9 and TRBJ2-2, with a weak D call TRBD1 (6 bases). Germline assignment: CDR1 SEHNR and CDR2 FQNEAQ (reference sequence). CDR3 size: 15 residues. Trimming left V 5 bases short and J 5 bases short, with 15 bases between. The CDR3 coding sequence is TGTGCCAGCAGCCACCAGTGGGGGCGAACCGGGGAGCTGTTTTTT. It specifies CASSHQWGRTGELFF.

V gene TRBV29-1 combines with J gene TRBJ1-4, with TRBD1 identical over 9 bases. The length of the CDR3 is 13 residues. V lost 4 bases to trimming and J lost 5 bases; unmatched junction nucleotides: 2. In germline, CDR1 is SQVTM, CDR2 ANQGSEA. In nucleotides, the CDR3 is TGCAGCGTTGTGACAGGGGGGAATGAAAAACTGTTTTTT. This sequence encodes CSVVTGGNEKLFF.